This T cell receptor (beta chain) was sequenced during a study of blood T cell repertoires in COVID-19. Only a few counts were recorded for this clone. In the original processing: It was from reference gene primer amplification that nucleated cell counts were estimated. The protocol was immunoSEQ multiplex PCR, while the TCRdb copy is restricted to in-frame clones and leaves out a portion. V and J calls and clone size are those listed in that table; D and trimming were worked out from the DNA. The data hold 250,000 or so clones, with around 90% observed a single time. The CDR3 consists of 14 residues. Germline-derived CDR1 and CDR2 are MNHEY and SVGAGI. The V and J ends lost 0 bases and 6 bases respectively, with 12 bases between them.

This TCR came from a woman aged 25-40 years who had been exposed to COVID-19. The specimen was PBMCs or T cells enriched from blood (not recorded which). The chain joins TRBV6-5 to TRBJ2-7, with D uncertain. The CDR3 DNA reads TGTGCCAGCAGTTACTCGAAGGCGGCACCCGAGCAGTACTTC. It specifies CASSYSKAAPEQYF.